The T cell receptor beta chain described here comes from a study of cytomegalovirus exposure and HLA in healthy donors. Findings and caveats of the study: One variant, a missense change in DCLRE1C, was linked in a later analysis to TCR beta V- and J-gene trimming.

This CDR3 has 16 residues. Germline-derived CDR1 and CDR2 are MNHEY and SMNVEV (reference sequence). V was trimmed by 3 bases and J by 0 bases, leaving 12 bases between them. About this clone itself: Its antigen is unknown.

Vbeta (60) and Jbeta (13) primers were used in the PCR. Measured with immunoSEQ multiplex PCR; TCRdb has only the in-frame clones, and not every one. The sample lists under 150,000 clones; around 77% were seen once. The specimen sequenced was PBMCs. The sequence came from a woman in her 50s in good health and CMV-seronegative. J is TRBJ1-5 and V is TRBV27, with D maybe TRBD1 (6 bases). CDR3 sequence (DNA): TGTGCCAGCAGTTTTGCAGGGGCCGATAGCAATCAGCCCCAGCATTTT. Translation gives CASSFAGADSNQPQHF.